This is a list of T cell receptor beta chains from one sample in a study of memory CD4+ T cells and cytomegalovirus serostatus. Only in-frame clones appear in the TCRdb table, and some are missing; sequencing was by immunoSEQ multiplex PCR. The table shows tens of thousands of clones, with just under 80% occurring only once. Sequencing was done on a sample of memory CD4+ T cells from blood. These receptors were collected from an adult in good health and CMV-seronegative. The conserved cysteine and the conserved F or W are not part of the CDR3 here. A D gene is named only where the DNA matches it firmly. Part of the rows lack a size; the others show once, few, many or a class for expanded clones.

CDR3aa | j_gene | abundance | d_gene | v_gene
ASSILAGFTDTQY | TRBJ2-3 | once | TRBD2 | TRBV19
ASSLDPPAGVLNEQF | TRBJ2-1 | NA | TRBD2 | TRBV27
ASSYEGQGRNEQF | TRBJ2-1 | NA | NA | TRBV27
ASSPTPPGGEQF | TRBJ2-1 | NA | TRBD2 | TRBV18
ASRRPGQVNEKLF | TRBJ1-4 | NA | TRBD1 | TRBV28
ASSFDSNQPQH | TRBJ1-5 | NA | NA | TRBV5-1
AWSQGGLEQY | TRBJ2-7 | NA | NA | TRBV30
ASSVNYQESSYNEQF | TRBJ2-1 | NA | NA | TRBV9
ASSRWSQH | TRBJ1-5 | NA | NA | TRBV28
ATSNGQYSNQPQH | TRBJ1-5 | NA | NA | TRBV15
ASSVDPGTEKLF | TRBJ1-4 | NA | NA | TRBV9
TALGRGDRVGNTIY | TRBJ1-3 | NA | TRBD1 | TRBV29-1
ASSETGNAYTEAF | TRBJ1-1 | few | NA | TRBV2
ASSDWQESQH | TRBJ1-5 | NA | NA | TRBV2
ASSFLDRGSETQY | TRBJ2-5 | NA | TRBD1 | TRBV7-7
ASSFDYWKTNEKLF | TRBJ1-4 | NA | NA | TRBV19
ASSVLGDIQY | TRBJ2-4 | NA | NA | TRBV11-1
ASSSTGWGQPQH | TRBJ1-5 | NA | NA | TRBV28
ASSPAGRGLGYGYT | TRBJ1-2 | few | NA | TRBV28
ASSQDFAGELF | TRBJ2-2 | NA | NA | TRBV4-1
ASSLSPIHPLRQY | TRBJ2-3 | NA | NA | TRBV27
ASSIFAGLLYGYT | TRBJ1-2 | NA | NA | TRBV19
ASSRQATGELF | TRBJ2-2 | NA | NA | TRBV16
ASSAPDAGNTEAF | TRBJ1-1 | NA | NA | TRBV2
ASSPGFTGELF | TRBJ2-2 | few | NA | TRBV7-3
ATMTGANQPQH | TRBJ1-5 | NA | TRBD1 | TRBV10-3
ASSHRDRDGYT | TRBJ1-2 | NA | TRBD1 | TRBV5-4
SDGVRPTAQY | TRBJ2-7 | NA | NA | TRBV29-1
ASSVAGTGGFQPQH | TRBJ1-5 | NA | TRBD1 | TRBV28
ASFSSGRAPNEQF | TRBJ2-1 | NA | TRBD2 | TRBV2
ASSSALSGRGTDTQY | TRBJ2-3 | NA | TRBD2 | TRBV7-9
ASSLMGQGSYEQY | TRBJ2-7 | once | TRBD1 | TRBV5-1
ASTADPRSYGYT | TRBJ1-2 | NA | NA | TRBV2
AITPNIAYEQY | TRBJ2-7 | NA | NA | TRBV10-3
ASSTYGRSNSNQPQH | TRBJ1-5 | NA | NA | TRBV19
ASSKAALAGLFDEQF | TRBJ2-1 | NA | TRBD2 | TRBV19